This TCR beta chain was obtained from a study of vaccination effects on CD4 cells after COVID-19. Using viral peptide pools, the ViraFEST assay grew out antigen-specific CD4+ T cells prior to sequencing. After roughly 11 days in culture, the CD4+ T cells were isolated. Subjects were given two BNT162b2 or mRNA-1273 vaccine doses. Each culture had half its medium swapped for IL-2 medium on days 3 and 7. V gave up 4 bases and J gave up 6 bases; unmatched junction bases: 11. The CDR3 contains 16 residues. The V gene's germline CDR1 is SGHVS and CDR2 FQNEAQ. Some clones are missing from TCRdb's copy, which holds only in-frame ones; the method was immunoSEQ multiplex PCR. Seen here are about 69,000 clones, around two thirds observed once, and the top ten hold approximately 1.5%. As concerns this clone: Antigen specificity is unknown.

The clonotype was recovered from a human donor who received a COVID-19 vaccine. V usage is TRBV7-8 and J usage is TRBJ2-3; 9 bases align to TRBD1. The source was CD4+ T cells from PBMCs cultured with HCoV-229E spike peptides, collected after COVID-19 vaccination. The CDR3 protein is CASSSQPGQGPDTQYF. The CDR3 DNA is TGTGCCAGCAGCTCTCAACCGGGACAGGGTCCCGATACGCAGTATTTT.